Listed below are T cell receptor beta chains from one sample, sequenced in a study of cytomegalovirus exposure and HLA in healthy donors. Generated by immunoSEQ multiplex PCR, the TCRdb table keeps only in-frame clones and is missing some. The profile covers roughly 190,000 clones, with around 86% appearing a single time and roughly 1.9% taken by the ten largest. Specimen: PBMCs. The receptors derive from a woman under 30 in good health and CMV-seronegative. CDR3s leave out the opening cysteine and the closing phenylalanine or tryptophan. D genes are given only for firm matches.

v_gene	d_gene	j_gene	CDR3aa
TRBV10-3	TRBD1	TRBJ1-2	AISEPGQGALG
TRBV18	TRBD1	TRBJ2-7	ASSLTGQTSYEQY
TRBV19	-	TRBJ1-2	ASRGRQNYGYT
TRBV11-3	TRBD1	TRBJ2-1	ASSSEPGQEGASSYNEQF
TRBV7-9	-	TRBJ1-2	ASSFSDGYT
TRBV18	TRBD1	TRBJ2-7	ASSLTGDYEQY
TRBV5-3	-	TRBJ1-2	ARRSEVYGYT
TRBV6-1	TRBD1	TRBJ2-1	ASSAGTGGHEQF
TRBV5-4	-	TRBJ2-7	ASSLWAGPDEQY
TRBV20-1	-	TRBJ2-5	SARDIQGQY
TRBV28	TRBD1	TRBJ1-2	ASSSPLQGNYGYT
TRBV10-3	TRBD1	TRBJ2-1	ATQPGQGYNEQF
TRBV10-3	TRBD1	TRBJ1-6	AISTGQGNSPLH
TRBV5-6	-	TRBJ2-1	ASSVTGSSYNEQF
TRBV27	-	TRBJ1-4	ASSFGQTTNEKLF
TRBV5-1	TRBD1	TRBJ2-7	ASSSGDSSYEQY